The 28 T cell receptor beta chains below were found in one sample sequenced in a study of regulatory T cells in long-lasting Graves disease (dated by TCRdb to about 2021). Explained via the paper, the time point label denotes: persistent/refractory GD, antithyroid drugs over 5 years with positive TRAb. RNA was extracted from PBMCs in TRIzol for both TCR sequencing and RNA sequencing. The library was generated by multiplex PCR. The sample was run on an Illumina HiSeq 4000. iRepertoire HTBI primers and Arm-PCR amplification of CDR3 regions were used to construct TCR beta libraries. TCRdb reran the public reads through fastp at Q25 and MiXCR, keeping productive beta chains. Merged by CDR3 protein, the rows form single entries marked with the most common genes and DNA. This sample lists under 500,000 distinct CDR3 sequences; less than 25% were detected once. The ten largest make up about a fifth of the sample.

The source was peripheral blood mononuclear cells (PBMCs), collected when the disease was refractory, from a patient treated with antithyroid drugs. The receptors here all came from a female donor with Graves disease.

V and J are TRBV25-1 and TRBJ1-1; D remains ambiguous. The CDR3 totals 13 residues. Germline V gene lookup returns CDR1 MGHDK and CDR2 SYGVNS. The ends were cut back, 6 bases at V and 1 base at J, with 9 bases in the middle. The CDR3 DNA reads TGTGCCAGCAGGCCCCTCGGGAACACTGAAGCTTTCTTT. Its translation is CASRPLGNTEAFF.

This clonotype was counted only a few times. The chain combines TRBV9 with TRBJ1-1; the D gene is possibly TRBD1 (5 bases). V lost 3 bases, J lost 8 bases, and 14 bases lay in between. The CDR3 totals 13 residues. The germline V gene encodes CDR1 SGDLS and CDR2 YYNGEE. CDR3 in DNA: TGTGCCAGCAGCGATTCTGGGAACAGGGAAGCTTTCTTT. Its protein is CASSDSGNREAFF.

The table lists this clonotype with a few counts. CDR3 bases: TGTGCCAGCAAGGCAGCTTCTGGGGCCAACGTCCTGACTTTC. Protein sequence: CASKAASGANVLTF. The chain is built from TRBV12-3 or TRBV12-4 and TRBJ2-6, with D unresolved. CDR3 length: 14 amino acids. With 7 bases removed from V and 1 base from J, the gap between germline ends came to 8 bases.

The chain combines TRBV30 with TRBJ1-1, with 8 nucleotides matching TRBD1. CDR1 and CDR2 from the germline V gene are GTSNPN and SVGIG (reference sequence). The CDR3 covers 13 residues. The J segment lost 0 bases and the V segment lost 4 bases, leaving 1 base of the junction unmatched. In DNA form, the CDR3 reads TGTGCCTGGACGGGACAGGTGAACACTGAAGCTTTCTTT. Its protein product is CAWTGQVNTEAFF.

Many counts were recorded for this clonotype. This sequence joins TRBV7-8 and TRBJ1-1; D ambiguous. With 1 base removed from V and 8 bases from J, the gap between germline ends came to 11 bases. Germline V gene data show CDR1 as SGHVS and CDR2 as FQNEAQ. This CDR3 region has 13 residues. The CDR3 region is CASSLVVAAEAFF. Here the CDR3 DNA reads TGTGCCAGCAGCTTAGTGGTGGCAGCCGAAGCTTTCTTT. The complete variable domain, with remaining parts taken from reference TRBV7-8 and TRBJ1-1, reads GAGVSQSPRYKVAKRGQDVALRCDPISGHVSLFWYQQALGQGPEFLTYFQNEAQLDKSGLPSDRFFAERPEGSVSTLKIQRTQQEDSAVYLCASSLVVAAEAFFGQGTRLTVV.

This clonotype was observed many times. The chain links TRBV12-3 or TRBV12-4 to TRBJ1-1, with TRBD1 matching 11 bases. J was trimmed by 4 bases and V by 6 bases; bases with no gene match: 7. The CDR3 has 15 residues. In DNA form, the CDR3 reads TGTGCCAGCAGCTATAAGGGACAGGGGGGCACTGAAGCTTTCTTT. This codes for CASSYKGQGGTEAFF.

This clonotype was counted ten times or more. The V and J genes are TRBV5-1 and TRBJ2-2; D may be TRBD2 (6 bases). V lost 0 bases to trimming and J lost 2 bases, with 11 bases between them. Germline V gene data show CDR1 as SGHRS and CDR2 as YFSETQ. This CDR3 region has 16 residues. The CDR3 loop is CASSLEGSGNTGELFF. The CDR3 DNA follows: TGCGCCAGCAGCTTGGAAGGTAGCGGCAACACCGGGGAGCTGTTTTTT.

This clonotype was detected many times. The chain combines TRBV27 with TRBJ1-6; weak D call: TRBD1 (5 bases). The germline CDR1 and CDR2 sequences are MNHEY and SMNVEV (reference sequence). V dropped 4 bases and J dropped 15 bases, with 10 bases sitting between them. The CDR3 spans 11 residues. CDR3 loop: CASSSGDVLHF. CDR3 sequence (DNA): TGTGCCAGCAGTTCGGGGGACGTCCTCCACTTT.

At least ten counts were recorded for this clonotype. V is TRBV28 and J is TRBJ2-7, with no clear D. V lost 5 bases and J 7 bases, leaving 18 bases between the germline ends. The CDR3 has 14 residues. Germline values: CDR1 MDHEN, CDR2 SYDVKM. CDR3 loop: CASSDPAMVREQYF. DNA for the CDR3: TGTGCCAGCAGTGACCCCGCGATGGTCCGTGAGCAGTACTTC.

The chain recombines TRBV7-9 with TRBJ2-7, with unresolved D. Germline-derived CDR1 and CDR2 are SEHNR and FQNEAQ (reference sequence). The germline V and J ends were trimmed by 5 bases and 2 bases, with 10 bases remaining between them. The CDR3 extends over 13 amino acids. CDR3 nucleotide sequence: TGTGCCAGCAGCCCGCCGGCGGCCTACGAGCAGTACTTC. It is translated as CASSPPAAYEQYF.

The CDR3 DNA is TGTGCCATCAGTGAGTCGCCCAGGGCAAGAGGATATGGCTACACCTTC. Amino acids: CAISESPRARGYGYTF. V is TRBV10-3 and J is TRBJ1-2; possible D gene TRBD1, 5 bases. The CDR3 contains 16 residues. Trimming cost V 0 bases and J 5 bases, with 16 bases left between them. In germline, CDR1 is ENHRY, CDR2 SYGVKD.

The V and J genes are TRBV7-3 and TRBJ2-1; D gene uncertain. V lost 2 bases and J lost 9, with 11 bases in between. CDR3 length: 13 residues. Germline CDR1 SGHTA, CDR2 FQGTGA. The CDR3 bases are TGTGCCAGCAGCTTAGACGCCCTGGGTGAGCAGTTCTTC. Translated: CASSLDALGEQFF.

This clonotype was seen at least ten times. This chain links TRBV27 with TRBJ1-1; D may be TRBD1 (6 bases). V was trimmed by 8 bases and J by 2 bases, leaving 12 bases between them. Germline V gives CDR1 MNHEY, CDR2 SMNVEV (reference sequence). The CDR3 is made up of 13 amino acids. The CDR3 nucleotides read TGTGCCAGCGCTGGACAGCCAAACACTGAAGCTTTCTTT. Its protein is CASAGQPNTEAFF.

This clonotype was recorded a few times. V and J are TRBV7-8 and TRBJ2-7; 11 nucleotides agree with TRBD2. Germline CDR1 reads SGHVS; CDR2 reads FQNEAQ. The CDR3 is 15 amino acids. Trimming at V came to 5 bases and at J to 6 bases, leaving 9 bases not matched to a gene. DNA for the CDR3: TGTGCCAGCAGCCCGGCACTAGCGGGAGCAGTCGAGCAGTACTTC. Residues: CASSPALAGAVEQYF.

The chain employs TRBV28 and TRBJ1-3, with D perhaps TRBD1 (5 bases). The CDR3 contains 17 residues. V was cut by 2 bases and J by 2 bases, with 16 bases left in between. Germline V gene lookup returns CDR1 MDHEN and CDR2 SYDVKM. DNA of the CDR3: TGTGCCAGCAGTTTAATCTTCCCAGGGCCGGCTGGAAACACCATATATTTT. It specifies CASSLIFPGPAGNTIYF.

This clonotype was found many times. V gene TRBV7-9 combines with J gene TRBJ2-7; D not certain. The CDR3 totals 15 residues. Trimming cost V 1 base and J 0 bases, with 10 bases left between them. The V gene's germline CDR1 is SEHNR and CDR2 FQNEAQ (reference sequence). The CDR3 here is CASSLDRTFSYEQYF. The DNA of the CDR3 is TGTGCCAGCAGCTTAGATAGGACGTTCTCCTACGAGCAGTACTTC.

The gene calls are TRBV15 and TRBJ2-7; D remains ambiguous. The CDR3 has 14 residues. CDR1 is LNHNV, CDR2 YYDKDF, per germline (reference sequence). V lost 0 bases and J lost 4, with 10 bases in between. CDR3 region: CATSREGFGYEQYF. The CDR3 coding sequence is TGTGCCACCAGCAGAGAAGGGTTCGGGTACGAGCAGTACTTC. Full variable domain (remainder filled in from reference TRBV15 and TRBJ2-7): DAMVIQNPRYQVTQFGKPVTLSCSQTLNHNVMYWYQQKSSQAPKLLFHYYDKDFNNEADTPDNFQSRRPNTSFCFLDIRSPGLGDTAMYLCATSREGFGYEQYFGPGTRLTVT.

This sequence joins TRBV7-9 and TRBJ2-2; no firm D call. Germline CDR1 reads SEHNR; CDR2 reads FQNEAQ (reference sequence). V lost 1 base and J 0 bases, leaving 9 bases between the germline ends. This CDR3 spans 16 amino acids. The CDR3 reads CASSLEPGPNTGELFF. The CDR3 DNA reads TGTGCCAGCAGCTTAGAACCCGGACCGAACACCGGGGAGCTGTTTTTT.

This clonotype was seen repeatedly, ten times or more. This rearrangement joins TRBV7-2 to TRBJ2-5; TRBD2 aligns across 7 bases. Germline trimming cut 1 base from V and 7 bases from J; bases unmatched to any gene: 12. This CDR3 comprises 16 residues. The V gene's germline CDR1 is SGHTA and CDR2 FQGNSA. The chain's CDR3 is CASSLVPSGTPVTQYF. The CDR3 nucleotides are TGTGCCAGCAGCTTAGTCCCCAGCGGGACTCCGGTGACCCAGTACTTC.

V and J are TRBV20-1 and TRBJ2-7; the D gene is possibly TRBD1 (6 bases). The CDR3 has 16 amino acids. The germline gives CDR1 DFQATT, CDR2 SNEGSKA (reference sequence). Trimming removed 6 bases from V and 2 bases from J, with 23 bases in between. The CDR3 nucleotides are TGCAGTGCGTATCATCGACAGGAGCCGAACCCCTACGAGCAGTACTTC. Translating it yields CSAYHRQEPNPYEQYF.

This clonotype was observed at least ten times. The chain is built from TRBV28 and TRBJ1-6; D is ambiguous. CDR3 length: 15 amino acids. V was cut by 6 bases and J by 7 bases, with 16 bases left in between. The germline V gene encodes CDR1 MDHEN and CDR2 SYDVKM. CDR3 nucleotides: TGTGCCAGCAGCATCGGTCGAAGAGGGAATTCACCCCTCCACTTT. It is translated as CASSIGRRGNSPLHF.

V usage is TRBV4-3 and J usage is TRBJ2-7, with D perhaps matching TRBD1 or TRBD2 (6 bases each). Germline CDR1 LGHNA, CDR2 YSLEER. Trimming took off 0 bases at V and 6 bases at J, with 15 bases between the two ends. The CDR3 is 15 residues long. The CDR3 region is CASSQDPGAELEQYF. The CDR3 DNA reads TGCGCCAGCAGCCAAGATCCGGGGGCGGAACTCGAGCAGTACTTC.

This clonotype was observed many times. This rearrangement joins TRBV2 to TRBJ2-2; TRBD2 matches at 7 bases. The CDR3 spans 15 residues. Trimming at V came to 2 bases and at J to 6 bases, leaving 6 bases not matched to a gene. Per germline, CDR1 SNHLY and CDR2 FYNNEI. Here the CDR3 DNA reads TGTGCCAGCAGTGAAATTCCGGGAGGAGCCGGGGAGCTGTTTTTT. Its translation is CASSEIPGGAGELFF.

At least ten counts were recorded for this clonotype. This chain uses TRBV28 with TRBJ1-5; perhaps TRBD1 as D (6 bases). The CDR3 sequence is 13 residues long. V lost 3 bases to trimming and J lost 7 bases, with 10 bases between them. In germline, CDR1 is MDHEN, CDR2 SYDVKM. The CDR3 DNA sequence: TGTGCCAGCAGTTTCAGGGGAGAACAGCCCCAGCATTTT. Protein product: CASSFRGEQPQHF.

In nucleotides, the CDR3 is TGTGCCAGCGGGGGGGCCGTAACAGATACGCAGTATTTT. It translates to CASGGAVTDTQYF. The genes are TRBV12-3 or TRBV12-4 and TRBJ2-3; D might be TRBD2 (7 bases). This CDR3 is 13 amino acids long. V gave up 8 bases and J gave up 3 bases, with 12 bases separating them.

This clonotype has a count of ten or more. The chain combines TRBV12-3 or TRBV12-4 with TRBJ2-7; the D is unclear. V was clipped by 7 bases and J by 8 bases, with 21 bases between them. The CDR3 loop spans 14 amino acids. The CDR3 sequence is CASTLDPFSHQQYF. Here the CDR3 DNA reads TGTGCCAGCACCTTGGACCCATTTTCTCACCAGCAGTACTTC.

This sequence joins TRBV5-1 and TRBJ1-1; D unclear. The germline V gene encodes CDR1 SGHRS and CDR2 YFSETQ. V was shortened by 7 bases and J by 0 bases, with 13 bases between the two germline ends. This CDR3 contains 14 residues. DNA of the CDR3: TGCGCCAGCCGGAGGGCGGGCATGAACACTGAAGCTTTCTTT. As protein: CASRRAGMNTEAFF.

Worth noting for this clonotype: At one boundary the junction diverges from the germline segment, which might be a read error. This chain uses TRBV7-7 with TRBJ1-5, with 7 bases lining up with TRBD1. CDR1 SSHAT and CDR2 FNYEAQ come from the germline V gene (reference sequence). The CDR3 covers 15 residues. CDR3 DNA: TGTGCTAGCAGCCAAAGGGACAGTACAAATCAGCCCCAGCATTTT. Its protein is CASSQRDSTNQPQHF. Full variable domain (rest looked up from reference TRBV7-7 and TRBJ1-5): GAGVSQSPRYKVTKRGQDVTLRCDPISSHATLYWYQQALGQGPEFLTYFNYEAQPDKSGLPSDRFSAERPEGSISTLTIQRTEQRDSAMYRCASSQRDSTNQPQHFGDGTRLSIL.